These 27 T cell receptor beta chains share one sample of origin, sequenced in a study of cytomegalovirus exposure and HLA in healthy donors. Profiled with immunoSEQ multiplex PCR; TCRdb holds only in-frame clones, not every one. In the table there are 200,000 or so clones, 84% of which are singletons. The specimen sequenced was PBMCs. The receptors here all came from a woman in her 30s in good health and CMV-seropositive.

The rearrangement uses TRBV2 and TRBJ1-1; D uncertain. This CDR3 has 14 amino acids. V was trimmed by 0 bases and J by 5 bases, leaving 10 bases between them. Per the germline V gene, CDR1 is SNHLY and CDR2 is FYNNEI. CDR3 residues: CASSEAWRGTEAFF. CDR3 nucleotides: TGTGCCAGCAGTGAAGCATGGCGGGGAACTGAAGCTTTCTTT.

V and J are TRBV27 and TRBJ1-1; D perhaps matches TRBD1 (6 bases). The ends were cut back, 5 bases at V and 4 bases at J, with 8 bases in the middle. CDR3 length: 12 residues. CDR1 is MNHEY, CDR2 SMNVEV, per germline (reference sequence). CDR3 in amino acids: CASSVGGTEAFF. The CDR3 nucleotides read TGTGCCAGCAGTGTAGGGGGCACTGAAGCTTTCTTT.

This clone was observed a few times. The rearrangement uses TRBV30 and TRBJ2-1; TRBD1 is a possible D gene (6 bases). The CDR3 contains 15 residues. V lost 0 bases, J lost 1 base, and 10 bases lay in between. The germline gives CDR1 GTSNPN, CDR2 SVGIG (reference sequence). This CDR3 reads CAWSVGQGSYNEQFF. CDR3 nucleotides: TGTGCCTGGAGTGTAGGGCAGGGGTCCTACAATGAGCAGTTCTTC.

This clone was detected a few times. The rearrangement uses TRBV4-1 and TRBJ2-5; 8 nucleotides align to TRBD2. Trimming at V came to 0 bases and at J to 3 bases, leaving 12 bases not matched to a gene. The germline V gene encodes CDR1 MGHRA and CDR2 YSYEKL. This CDR3 is built from 18 residues. DNA for the CDR3: TGCGCCAGCAGCCAAGATTTTCGGGAGGGCCATAATAAAGAGACCCAGTACTTC. Translated, it gives CASSQDFREGHNKETQYF.

V and J are TRBV29-1 and TRBJ1-1, with D maybe TRBD1 (6 bases). The germline V gene encodes CDR1 SQVTM and CDR2 ANQGSEA. The CDR3 spans 13 residues. V was shortened by 4 bases and J by 0 bases, with 9 bases between the two germline ends. CDR3 nucleotides: TGCAGCGTTGGTGGACAGTTGAACACTGAAGCTTTCTTT. It translates to CSVGGQLNTEAFF.

This clone appeared a single time. The chain links TRBV6-1 to TRBJ1-5; perhaps TRBD1 as D (5 bases). Germline loops: CDR1 MNHNS, CDR2 SASEGT. Trimming left V 6 bases short and J 5 bases short, with 17 bases between. The CDR3 loop spans 15 amino acids. The CDR3 reads CASRGWGRIDQPQHF. CDR3 bases: TGTGCCAGCAGGGGTTGGGGCAGGATAGATCAGCCCCAGCATTTT.

The chain links TRBV5-1 to TRBJ2-3, with D tentatively TRBD1 (7 bases). Germline V gene lookup returns CDR1 SGHRS and CDR2 YFSETQ. V was shortened by 2 bases and J by 12 bases, with 16 bases between the two germline ends. This CDR3 has 13 residues. The CDR3 loop is CASSLRRGQHQYF. CDR3 in DNA: TGCGCCAGCAGCTTACGGCGGGGACAGCACCAGTATTTT.

The J gene is TRBJ2-7, the V gene TRBV7-8, with 9 bases identical to TRBD1. Germline V gives CDR1 SGHVS, CDR2 FQNEAQ. The V segment lost 2 bases and the J segment 3 bases; nucleotides outside the gene matches: 5. The CDR3 spans 15 residues. The CDR3 DNA is TGTGCCAGCAGCTTAAGGACGACAGGGGGCTACGAGCAGTACTTC. This gives the protein CASSLRTTGGYEQYF. Using reference TRBV7-8 and TRBJ2-7 for the parts outside the CDR3, the full variable domain is GAGVSQSPRYKVAKRGQDVALRCDPISGHVSLFWYQQALGQGPEFLTYFQNEAQLDKSGLPSDRFFAERPEGSVSTLKIQRTQQEDSAVYLCASSLRTTGGYEQYFGPGTRLTVT.

The chain recombines TRBV25-1 with TRBJ1-1, with D perhaps matching TRBD1 (6 bases). Germline lookup yields CDR1 MGHDK and CDR2 SYGVNS. Trimming removed 3 bases at V and 1 base at J, with 12 bases between. This CDR3 spans 15 amino acids. The CDR3 here is CASSEWGRKNTEAFF. The CDR3 bases are TGTGCCAGCAGTGAGTGGGGGCGGAAGAACACTGAAGCTTTCTTT.

The chain joins TRBV27 to TRBJ2-1; 8 bases align to TRBD2. Germline CDR1 is MNHEY and CDR2 is SMNVEV (reference sequence). This CDR3 contains 15 residues. The ends lost 5 bases at V and 3 bases at J; junction bases unmatched: 6. The CDR3 here is CASSPGRGFYNEQFF. The CDR3 nucleotides read TGTGCCAGCAGTCCCGGGAGGGGTTTCTACAATGAGCAGTTCTTC.

This clone is a singleton in its sample. The gene calls are TRBV5-6 and TRBJ1-2, with D possibly matching TRBD1 (5 bases). Germline values: CDR1 SGHDT, CDR2 YYEEEE. The CDR3 covers 15 residues. Trimming removed 1 base at V and 2 bases at J, with 12 bases between. The CDR3 sequence: CASSLRGFGNYGYTF. In DNA form, the CDR3 reads TGTGCCAGCAGCTTGCGGGGGTTTGGGAACTATGGCTACACCTTC. Full variable domain (rest looked up from reference TRBV5-6 and TRBJ1-2): DAGVTQSPTHLIKTRGQQVTLRCSPKSGHDTVSWYQQALGQGPQFIFQYYEEEERQRGNFPDRFSGHQFPNYSSELNVNALLLGDSALYLCASSLRGFGNYGYTFGSGTRLTVV.

CDR3 amino acids: CASSFSSTDTQYF. CDR3 nucleotide sequence: TGCGCCAGCAGCTTCAGTTCCACAGATACGCAGTATTTT. The rearrangement joins TRBV5-1 to TRBJ2-3; D is unresolved. Germline assignment: CDR1 SGHRS and CDR2 YFSETQ. Deletions cut 2 bases from V and 2 bases from J, with 6 bases between. The CDR3 contains 13 residues.

The chain joins TRBV27 to TRBJ2-1; no clear D gene. CDR3 length: 12 amino acids. Germline loops: CDR1 MNHEY, CDR2 SMNVEV (reference sequence). The V end lost 4 bases, the J end lost 6 bases, and 7 bases lay between the germline ends. CDR3 bases: TGTGCCAGCAGTTCTTTACTCAATGAGCAGTTCTTC. Its translation is CASSSLLNEQFF.

This sequence joins TRBV9 and TRBJ2-7; TRBD2 matches 9 bases. V shed 0 bases, J shed 4 bases, and the junction held 11 bases outside the gene matches. Germline lookup yields CDR1 SGDLS and CDR2 YYNGEE. This CDR3 comprises 17 residues. The CDR3 is CASSVGGAGGPPYEQYF. The CDR3 nucleotides read TGTGCCAGCAGCGTAGGCGGTGCGGGAGGGCCTCCGTACGAGCAGTACTTC. The full variable domain, in which reference TRBV9 and TRBJ2-7 provide the parts outside the CDR3, is DSGVTQTPKHLITATGQRVTLRCSPRSGDLSVYWYQQSLDQGLQFLIQYYNGEERAKGNILERFSAQQFPDLHSELNLSSLELGDSALYFCASSVGGAGGPPYEQYFGPGTRLTVT.

CDR3 sequence: CASSRTGTAEATTNEKLFF. CDR3 nucleotide sequence: TGTGCCAGCAGCCGAACCGGGACAGCCGAGGCAACAACTAATGAAAAACTGTTTTTT. The chain couples TRBV13 to TRBJ1-4, with TRBD1 identical over 7 bases. V gave up 5 bases and J gave up 0 bases; unmatched junction bases: 15. Per the germline V gene, CDR1 is PRHDT and CDR2 is FYEKMQ (reference sequence). This CDR3 region has 19 residues.

The V call is TRBV6-1, the J call TRBJ1-2; weak D call: TRBD1 (6 bases). The CDR3 loop spans 14 amino acids. Between the trimmed V and J ends, which lost 4 bases and 8 bases, there was a span of 17 bases. In germline, CDR1 is MNHNS, CDR2 SASEGT. This CDR3 is CASSGRQATGGYTF. Written as DNA, the CDR3 is TGTGCCAGCAGTGGCAGACAGGCAACCGGGGGCTACACCTTC.

The chain couples TRBV27 to TRBJ2-3, with unresolved D. Germline CDR1 is MNHEY and CDR2 is SMNVEV (reference sequence). The CDR3 consists of 16 residues. V gave up 2 bases and J gave up 5 bases, with 17 bases separating them. The CDR3 reads CASSLGSARGGDTQYF. The CDR3 coding sequence is TGTGCCAGCAGTTTAGGATCAGCCCGCGGCGGAGATACGCAGTATTTT.

This chain joins TRBV19 and TRBJ1-5; 8 nucleotides line up with TRBD1. V lost 7 bases, J lost 5 bases, and 7 bases stayed unmatched. This CDR3 region has 14 residues. The germline V gene encodes CDR1 LNHDA and CDR2 SQIVND (reference sequence). DNA of the CDR3: TGTGCCAGTACGGTTGGACAGGGCCATCAGCCCCAGCATTTT. Translation gives CASTVGQGHQPQHF.

The J gene is TRBJ1-2, the V gene TRBV6-1; possibly TRBD1 for D (5 bases). V dropped 3 bases and J dropped 4 bases, with 6 bases sitting between them. CDR3 size: 12 residues. Germline CDR1 and CDR2: MNHNS and SASEGT. In DNA form, the CDR3 reads TGTGCCAGCAGTGACAGGGTCTATGGCTACACCTTC. Translation gives CASSDRVYGYTF.

In this sample, this clone turned up a few times. V usage is TRBV27 and J usage is TRBJ1-5, with TRBD1 matching over 8 bases. The germline gives CDR1 MNHEY, CDR2 SMNVEV (reference sequence). The CDR3 consists of 14 residues. Trimming cost V 5 bases and J 7 bases; bases outside gene matches: 7. CDR3 sequence reads: CASSPQGGGQPQHF. CDR3 nucleotides: TGTGCCAGCAGTCCACAGGGGGGTGGCCAGCCCCAGCATTTT.

The V call is TRBV27, the J call TRBJ1-2; 10 nucleotides agree with TRBD1. This CDR3 has 15 amino acids. Unmatched junction bases numbered 11, after V lost 5 bases and J lost 8 bases. The V gene's germline CDR1 is MNHEY and CDR2 SMNVEV (reference sequence). The CDR3 sequence is CASSPYPGQGGGYTF. DNA for the CDR3: TGTGCCAGCAGTCCCTACCCCGGACAGGGGGGAGGCTACACCTTC.

This chain uses TRBV7-3 with TRBJ2-2; the match to TRBD1 covers 7 bases. Germline trimming cut 5 bases from V and 6 bases from J; bases unmatched to any gene: 6. The CDR3 extends over 14 amino acids. The germline CDR1 and CDR2 sequences are SGHTA and FQGTGA. The CDR3 is CASSPRTGPGELFF. DNA for the CDR3: TGTGCCAGCAGCCCACGGACAGGCCCCGGGGAGCTGTTTTTT.

This chain connects TRBV5-6 to TRBJ2-7, with TRBD2 identical over 10 bases. Germline V gene lookup returns CDR1 SGHDT and CDR2 YYEEEE. Trimming cost V 1 base and J 5 bases; bases outside gene matches: 6. The CDR3 has 15 amino acids. The CDR3 DNA reads as TGTGCCAGCAGCTTGTCCAGCGGGAGGGCCAACGAGCAGTACTTC. Translated: CASSLSSGRANEQYF.

The chain links TRBV11-1 to TRBJ2-7; TRBD1 aligns across 8 bases. The germline gives CDR1 SGHAT, CDR2 FQDESV (reference sequence). This CDR3 has 15 amino acids. Germline trimming cut 3 bases from V and 3 bases from J; bases unmatched to any gene: 7. In nucleotides, the CDR3 is TGTGCCAGCAGCTTTCAGGGGGCGACGGTCTACGAGCAGTACTTC. This codes for CASSFQGATVYEQYF.

V is TRBV19 and J is TRBJ1-5; D not certain. This CDR3 is built from 14 residues. Per germline, CDR1 LNHDA and CDR2 SQIVND (reference sequence). Trimming removed 10 bases from V and 2 bases from J, with 15 bases in between. CDR3 amino acids: CATSGGLGNQPQHF. The CDR3 DNA follows: TGTGCCACCTCAGGTGGCTTGGGCAATCAGCCCCAGCATTTT.

The chain combines TRBV19 with TRBJ2-7; D ambiguous. CDR3 size: 13 residues. Trimming left V 7 bases short and J 2 bases short, with 12 bases between. Germline lookup yields CDR1 LNHDA and CDR2 SQIVND (reference sequence). The CDR3 DNA reads TGTGCCAGTACTCAGCGACCTCCCTACGAGCAGTACTTC. Its translation: CASTQRPPYEQYF. The complete variable domain, with remaining parts taken from reference TRBV19 and TRBJ2-7, reads DGGITQSPKYLFRKEGQNVTLSCEQNLNHDAMYWYRQDPGQGLRLIYYSQIVNDFQKGDIAEGYSVSREKKESFPLTVTSAQKNPTAFYLCASTQRPPYEQYFGPGTRLTVT.

The V call is TRBV5-1, the J call TRBJ2-7; no firm D call. Trimming took off 6 bases at V and 4 bases at J, with 11 bases between the two ends. CDR1 is SGHRS, CDR2 YFSETQ, per germline. The CDR3 totals 12 residues. CDR3 nucleotides: TGCGCCAGCACAAACATTGGTTACGAGCAGTACTTC. Translation: CASTNIGYEQYF.